Following are 3 T cell receptor beta chains from one sample sequenced in a study of blood T cell repertoires in COVID-19 (TCRdb year 2020). The library was obtained by the immunoSEQ multiplex PCR assay. TCRdb obtained this table from immuneACCESS and retained in-frame rearrangements with V and J assigned. These tables miss some clones; where compared with another copy, unresolved V genes account for less than half of the shortfall, and the remainder is unexplained. This sample comprises hundreds of thousands of clones, 88% of them detected only once. Of the sample, around 0.9% falls within the top ten clones. Material: PBMCs or T cells enriched from blood (not recorded which). Receptors originate from a woman aged 25 to 39 who had recovered from COVID-19.

This clone was observed a single time. V gene TRBV7-2 combines with J gene TRBJ2-7, with 8 positions matching TRBD1. The CDR3 consists of 13 residues. Germline lookup yields CDR1 SGHTA and CDR2 FQGNSA. V trimming: 5 bases; J trimming: 8 bases; junction bases outside the gene matches: 8. The CDR3 region has the DNA TGTGCCAGCAGCCTGGGACAGGCTATTAAGCAGTACTTC. This encodes CASSLGQAIKQYF.

CDR3 in amino acids: CASSPAGTYSPLHF. The CDR3 DNA reads TGTGCCAGCAGTCCGGCAGGGACTTATTCACCCCTCCACTTT. This rearrangement joins TRBV7-9 to TRBJ1-6; possibly TRBD1 for D (5 bases). The CDR3 runs 14 residues. From germline, CDR1 is SEHNR and CDR2 FQNEAQ (reference sequence). The germline V and J ends were trimmed by 6 bases and 8 bases, with 14 bases remaining between them.

V and J are TRBV5-5 and TRBJ2-5, with a tentative D call TRBD2 (5 bases). The CDR3 totals 15 residues. V lost 2 bases and J 1 base, leaving 12 bases between the germline ends. Germline CDR1 SGHKS, CDR2 YYEKEE (reference sequence). CDR3 residues: CASSFFRGSQETQYF. CDR3 bases: TGTGCCAGCAGCTTCTTCCGGGGATCCCAAGAGACCCAGTACTTC.